This entry describes one TCR beta chain. Its antigen is unknown. Study results and limitations: Tumor memory CD4+ T cell TCR gene usage was found to cluster with blood and lymph node memory CD4+ cells and with lymph node naive CD4+ cells. Tumor Treg TCRs overlapped most with tumor naive CD4+ cells.

After constant-region reverse-primer amplification, full-length variable regions underwent semi-nested PCR with Nested Universal Primer A. TCRdb re-called the 5' RACE reads through MiXCR, storing one row per CDR3 protein. The repertoire holds some 62,000 distinct CDR3 sequences, with roughly 23% as singletons. The germline V gene has CDR1 SGHTA and CDR2 FQGNSA. Between the trimmed V and J ends, which lost 6 bases and 5 bases, there was a span of 22 bases. CDR3 size: 16 residues. Sequenced input: memory CD4+ T cells sorted from a lymph node. Documented subset: memory CD4+ T cells, CD4+CD45RO+CD25-. The chain uses TRBV7-2 and TRBJ1-1; unclear D gene. This receptor was identified in a female donor with breast cancer. The CDR3 DNA follows: TGTGCCAGCAGTCCCTTTCCACGAGGGTCTTTTACTGAAGCTTTCTTT. Its translation is CASSPFPRGSFTEAFF.